What follows are 6 T cell receptor beta chains derived from one specimen sequenced in a study of T-cell memory formation after mild COVID-19. TCRdb processed the 5' RACE reads anew with MiXCR; each CDR3 protein has one entry. The table shows just under 550,000 distinct CDR3 sequences, with roughly 22% occurring only once. Sequencing was performed on PBMCs or a T cell subset sorted from them (not recorded which). The origin of the receptors is an adult woman who had mild COVID-19 (a few samples of this study predate the infection). Cell type and time point are not known.

Only a few counts were recorded for this clonotype. The gene calls are TRBV27 and TRBJ1-2, with 7 positions matching TRBD1. Trimming cost V 6 bases and J 7 bases; bases outside gene matches: 17. Germline CDR1 reads MNHEY; CDR2 reads SMNVEV (reference sequence). This CDR3 is built from 16 residues. CDR3 sequence reads: CASSKTGAVGRGGYTF. The CDR3 DNA is TGTGCCAGCAGCAAAACAGGGGCGGTAGGGCGAGGTGGCTACACCTTC.

V is TRBV6-5 and J is TRBJ2-1; possibly TRBD1 for D (6 bases). CDR1 and CDR2 (germline): MNHEY, SVGAGI. The CDR3 runs 16 residues. The V end was cut by 6 bases, the J end by 4 bases, with 19 bases between. CDR3 sequence (DNA): TGTGCCAGCAGCCAGACGGTAACAGGGCGATACAATGAGCAGTTCTTC. Translation gives CASSQTVTGRYNEQFF.

CDR3 in amino acids: CASRPLSTGSGANVLTF. DNA for the CDR3: TGTGCCAGCAGACCCCTATCGACAGGGTCCGGGGCCAACGTCCTGACTTTC. The chain uses TRBV7-9 and TRBJ2-6; 7 bases are a match to TRBD1. V lost 6 bases and J lost 4; bases outside the gene matches: 12. The germline V gene encodes CDR1 SEHNR and CDR2 FQNEAQ (reference sequence). CDR3 size: 17 residues.

This clonotype was seen only a few times. V gene TRBV4-3 combines with J gene TRBJ1-2; TRBD1 aligns across 9 bases. Germline trimming cut 4 bases from V and 7 bases from J; bases unmatched to any gene: 7. The CDR3 is made up of 14 amino acids. CDR1 LGHNA and CDR2 YSLEER come from the germline V gene. The CDR3 loop reads CASSPEQGAGGYTF. The DNA for the CDR3 is TGCGCCAGCAGCCCGGAACAGGGGGCCGGTGGCTACACCTTC.

The chain uses TRBV6-1 and TRBJ1-2; a possible D gene is TRBD1 (5 bases). CDR3 length: 12 residues. Trimming removed 5 bases at V and 7 bases at J, with 11 bases between. Germline CDR1 and CDR2: MNHNS and SASEGT. In DNA, the CDR3 is TGTGCCAGCAGTACGGGGGAGGGTGGCTACACCTTC. It encodes CASSTGEGGYTF.

The chain combines TRBV7-7 with TRBJ2-1; weak D call: TRBD2 (6 bases). CDR3 length: 18 residues. The germline gives CDR1 SSHAT, CDR2 FNYEAQ (reference sequence). The CDR3 DNA is TGTGCTAGCCAAAAGGGAGGCGGGTTGGGCTACTCTAACAATGAGCAGTTCTTC. Translating it yields CASQKGGGLGYSNNEQFF.